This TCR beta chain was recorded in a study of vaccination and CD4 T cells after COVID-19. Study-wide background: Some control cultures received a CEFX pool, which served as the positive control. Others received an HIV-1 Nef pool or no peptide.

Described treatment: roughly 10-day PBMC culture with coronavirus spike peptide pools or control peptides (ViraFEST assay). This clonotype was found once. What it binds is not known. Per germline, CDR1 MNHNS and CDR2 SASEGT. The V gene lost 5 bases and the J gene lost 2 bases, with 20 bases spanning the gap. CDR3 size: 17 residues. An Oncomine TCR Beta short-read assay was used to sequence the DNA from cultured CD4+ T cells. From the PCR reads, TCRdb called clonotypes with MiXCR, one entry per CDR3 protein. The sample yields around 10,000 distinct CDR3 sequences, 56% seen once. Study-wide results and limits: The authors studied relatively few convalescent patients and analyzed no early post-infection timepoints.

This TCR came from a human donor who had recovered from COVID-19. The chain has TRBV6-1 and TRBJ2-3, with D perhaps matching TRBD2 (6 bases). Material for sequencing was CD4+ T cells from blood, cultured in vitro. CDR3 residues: CASSPGVADYLTDTQYF. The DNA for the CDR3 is TGTGCCAGCAGTCCCGGGGTCGCGGACTATCTCACAGATACGCAGTATTTT.